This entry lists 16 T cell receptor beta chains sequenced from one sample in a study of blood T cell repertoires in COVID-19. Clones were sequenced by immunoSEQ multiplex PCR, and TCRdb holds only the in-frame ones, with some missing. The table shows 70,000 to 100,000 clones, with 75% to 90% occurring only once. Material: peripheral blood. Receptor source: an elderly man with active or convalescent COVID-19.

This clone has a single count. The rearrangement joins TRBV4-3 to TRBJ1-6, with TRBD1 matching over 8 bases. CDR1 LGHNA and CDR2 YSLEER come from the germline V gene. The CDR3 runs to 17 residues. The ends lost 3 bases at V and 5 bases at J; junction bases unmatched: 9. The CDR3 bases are TGCGCCAGCAGCCAGGCAGCCCGGGACAGGAATAATTCACCCCTCCACTTT. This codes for CASSQAARDRNNSPLHF.

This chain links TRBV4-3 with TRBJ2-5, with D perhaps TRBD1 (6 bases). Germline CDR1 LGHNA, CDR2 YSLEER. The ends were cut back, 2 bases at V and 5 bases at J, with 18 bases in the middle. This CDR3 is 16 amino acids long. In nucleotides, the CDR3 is TGCGCCAGCAGCCAATTGGGCAGGGGTGATTGGGAGACCCAGTACTTC. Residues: CASSQLGRGDWETQYF.

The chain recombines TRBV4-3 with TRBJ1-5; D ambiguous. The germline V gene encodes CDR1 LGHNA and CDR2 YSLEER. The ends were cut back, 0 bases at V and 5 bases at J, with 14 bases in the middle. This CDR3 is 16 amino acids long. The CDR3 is CASSQEVAGRHQPQHF. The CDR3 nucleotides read TGCGCCAGCAGCCAAGAGGTGGCAGGAAGGCATCAGCCCCAGCATTTT.

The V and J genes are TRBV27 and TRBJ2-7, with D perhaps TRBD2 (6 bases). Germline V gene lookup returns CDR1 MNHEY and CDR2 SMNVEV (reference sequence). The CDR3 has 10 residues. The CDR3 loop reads CGREINEQYF. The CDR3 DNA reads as TGTGGGCGGGAAATTAACGAGCAGTACTTC.

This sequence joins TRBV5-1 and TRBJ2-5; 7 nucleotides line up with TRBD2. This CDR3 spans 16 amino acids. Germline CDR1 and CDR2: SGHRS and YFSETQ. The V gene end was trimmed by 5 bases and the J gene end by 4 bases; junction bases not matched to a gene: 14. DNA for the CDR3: TGCGCCAGCAGTAGTACCCCGGGGGGTTCGGGAGAGACCCAGTACTTC. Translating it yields CASSSTPGGSGETQYF.

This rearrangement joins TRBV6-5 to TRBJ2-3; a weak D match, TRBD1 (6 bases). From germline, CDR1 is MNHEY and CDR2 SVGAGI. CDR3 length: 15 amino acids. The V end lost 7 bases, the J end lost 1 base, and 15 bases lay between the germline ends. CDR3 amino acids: CASKPQGYGTDTQYF. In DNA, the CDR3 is TGTGCCAGCAAACCTCAGGGGTATGGCACAGATACGCAGTATTTT.

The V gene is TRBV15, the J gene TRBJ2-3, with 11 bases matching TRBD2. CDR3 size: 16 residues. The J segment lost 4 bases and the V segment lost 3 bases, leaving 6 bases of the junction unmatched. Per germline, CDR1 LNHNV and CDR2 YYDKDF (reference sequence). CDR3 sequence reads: CATSSSGRDGADTQYF. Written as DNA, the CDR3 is TGTGCCACCAGCAGTAGCGGGAGGGACGGCGCAGATACGCAGTATTTT.

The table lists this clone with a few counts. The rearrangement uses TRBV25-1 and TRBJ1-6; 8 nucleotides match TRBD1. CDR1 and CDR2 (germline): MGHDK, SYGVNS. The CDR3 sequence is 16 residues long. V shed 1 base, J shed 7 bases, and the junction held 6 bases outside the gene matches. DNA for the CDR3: TGTGCCAGCAGTGAATCACAGGGGGTTCGAAATTCACCCCTCCACTTT. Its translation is CASSESQGVRNSPLHF.

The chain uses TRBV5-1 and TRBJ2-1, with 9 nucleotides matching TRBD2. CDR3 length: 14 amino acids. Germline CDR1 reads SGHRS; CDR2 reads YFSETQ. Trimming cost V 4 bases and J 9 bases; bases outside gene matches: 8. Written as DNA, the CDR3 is TGCGCCAGCAGCCGTAGCGGGAGTGGGGGTGAGCAGTTCTTC. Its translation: CASSRSGSGGEQFF. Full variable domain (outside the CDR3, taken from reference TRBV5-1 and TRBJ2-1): KAGVTQTPRYLIKTRGQQVTLSCSPISGHRSVSWYQQTPGQGLQFLFEYFSETQRNKGNFPGRFSGRQFSNSRSEMNVSTLELGDSALYLCASSRSGSGGEQFFGPGTRLTVL.

The CDR3 region is CASSLDRQETQYF. CDR3 nucleotide sequence: TGCGCCAGCAGCTTGGACAGGCAAGAGACCCAGTACTTC. The rearrangement uses TRBV5-1 and TRBJ2-5; the D gene is possibly TRBD1 (5 bases). The CDR3 has 13 residues. The germline V gene has CDR1 SGHRS and CDR2 YFSETQ. The V gene lost 0 bases and the J gene lost 2 bases, with 5 bases spanning the gap.

The CDR3 DNA reads TGTGCCAGCAGTCAAGACAGGGGGCGCTACCATGGCTACACCTTC. Protein sequence: CASSQDRGRYHGYTF. V gene TRBV5-4 combines with J gene TRBJ1-2, with 10 bases that match TRBD1. This CDR3 region has 15 residues. The ends lost 5 bases at V and 6 bases at J; junction bases unmatched: 10. Germline CDR1 reads SGHNT; CDR2 reads YYREEE (reference sequence).

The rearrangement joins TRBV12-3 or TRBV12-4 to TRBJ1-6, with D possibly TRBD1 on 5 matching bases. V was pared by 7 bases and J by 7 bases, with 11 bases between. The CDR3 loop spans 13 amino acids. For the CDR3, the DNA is TGTGCCAGCACGGGGACTGAGAATTCACCCCTCCACTTT. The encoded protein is CASTGTENSPLHF.

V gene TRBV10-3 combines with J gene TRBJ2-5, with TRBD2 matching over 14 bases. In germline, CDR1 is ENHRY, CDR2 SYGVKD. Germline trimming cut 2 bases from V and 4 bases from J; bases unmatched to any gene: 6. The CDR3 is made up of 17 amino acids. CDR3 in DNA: TGTGCCATCAGTGAGACGACTAGCGGGAGGGCCCGAGAGACCCAGTACTTC. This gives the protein CAISETTSGRARETQYF.

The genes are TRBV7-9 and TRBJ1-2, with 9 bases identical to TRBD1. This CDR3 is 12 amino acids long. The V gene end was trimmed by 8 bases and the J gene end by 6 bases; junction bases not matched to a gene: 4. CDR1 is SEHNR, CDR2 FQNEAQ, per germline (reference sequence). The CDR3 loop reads CASQTGGDGYTF. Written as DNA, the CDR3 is TGTGCCAGCCAAACAGGGGGCGATGGCTACACCTTC.

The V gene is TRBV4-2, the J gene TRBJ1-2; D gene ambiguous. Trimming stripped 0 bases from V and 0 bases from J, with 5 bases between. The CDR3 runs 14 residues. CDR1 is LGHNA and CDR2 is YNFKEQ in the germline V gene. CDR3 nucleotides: TGTGCCAGCAGCCAAGAGAGGGCTAACTATGGCTACACCTTC. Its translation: CASSQERANYGYTF.

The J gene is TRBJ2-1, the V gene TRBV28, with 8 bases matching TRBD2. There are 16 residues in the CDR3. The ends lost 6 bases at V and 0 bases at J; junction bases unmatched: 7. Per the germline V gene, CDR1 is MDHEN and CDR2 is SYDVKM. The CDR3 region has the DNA TGTGCCAGCAGCCCCCGGGAGGGGAGCTCCTACAATGAGCAGTTCTTC. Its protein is CASSPREGSSYNEQFF.